Included here is one T cell receptor (beta chain) sequence, with context. Its antigen is currently unknown. Mismatch with germline at one junction end may stem from a read error. This entry is derived from a study of lung T cells in sarcoidosis with Löfgren's syndrome. General observations from the study: Multiple Löfgren's syndrome patients reportedly shared TRAV12-1 and TRBV2 CDR3 motifs. Recognition of an unidentified sarcoidosis antigen was only suggested. TRAV12-1 and TRBV2 were reportedly most expanded in Löfgren's patients.

In TCRdb, the reads were re-called with MiXCR into one record per CDR3 protein. The sample carries 60,000 to 65,000 distinct CDR3 sequences, around 20% recorded once. The CDR3 sequence is 14 residues long. Germline CDR1 reads SNHLY; CDR2 reads FYNNEI. The chain links TRBV2 to TRBJ1-5; a possible D gene is TRBD1 (6 bases). Sequencing was performed on CD4+ T cells from PBMCs. The clonotype was recovered from a human donor with sarcoidosis (Löfgren's syndrome or another form), or a control subject (not recorded which). The CDR3 DNA follows: TGTGCCAGCACTTGGGGGGCGAGCAATCGGCCCCAGCATTTT. Protein: CASTWGASNRPQHF.